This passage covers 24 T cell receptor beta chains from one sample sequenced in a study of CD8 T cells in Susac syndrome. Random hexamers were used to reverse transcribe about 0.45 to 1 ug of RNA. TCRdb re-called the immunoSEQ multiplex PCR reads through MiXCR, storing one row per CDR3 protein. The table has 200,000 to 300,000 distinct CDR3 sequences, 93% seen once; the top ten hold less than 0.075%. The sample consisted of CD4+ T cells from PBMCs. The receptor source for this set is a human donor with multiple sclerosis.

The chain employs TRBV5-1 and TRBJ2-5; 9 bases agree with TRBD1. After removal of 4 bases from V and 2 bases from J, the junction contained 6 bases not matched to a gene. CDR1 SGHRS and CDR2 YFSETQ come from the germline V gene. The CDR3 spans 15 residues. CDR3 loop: CASSTGTGKQETQYF. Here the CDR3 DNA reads TGCGCCAGCAGCACCGGGACAGGGAAACAAGAGACCCAGTACTTC.

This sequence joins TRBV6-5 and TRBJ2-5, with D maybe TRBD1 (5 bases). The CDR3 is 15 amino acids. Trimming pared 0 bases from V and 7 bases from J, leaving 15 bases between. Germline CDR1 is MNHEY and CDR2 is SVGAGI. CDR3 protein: CASSYSSTVDGTQYF. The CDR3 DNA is TGTGCCAGCAGTTACTCATCGACAGTCGACGGGACCCAGTACTTC.

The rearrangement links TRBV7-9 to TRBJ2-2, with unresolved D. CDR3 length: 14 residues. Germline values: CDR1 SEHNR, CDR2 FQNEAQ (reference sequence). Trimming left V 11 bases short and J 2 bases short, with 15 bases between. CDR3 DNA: TGTGCCGGGCGTGCCCAGACAAACACCGGGGAGCTGTTTTTT. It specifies CAGRAQTNTGELFF.

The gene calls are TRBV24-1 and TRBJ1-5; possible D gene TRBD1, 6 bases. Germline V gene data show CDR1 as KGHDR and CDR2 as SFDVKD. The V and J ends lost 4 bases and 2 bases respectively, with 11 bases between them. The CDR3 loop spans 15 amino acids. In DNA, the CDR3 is TGTGCCACCAGTGAAACAGGGTACGGCAATCAGCCCCAGCATTTT. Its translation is CATSETGYGNQPQHF.

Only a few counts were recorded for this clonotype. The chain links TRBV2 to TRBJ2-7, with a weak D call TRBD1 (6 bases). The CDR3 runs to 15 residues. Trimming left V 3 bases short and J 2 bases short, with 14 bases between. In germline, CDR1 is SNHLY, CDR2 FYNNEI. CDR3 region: CASSDPTAGAYEQYF. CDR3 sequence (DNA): TGTGCCAGCAGTGACCCCACGGCAGGGGCCTACGAGCAGTACTTC.

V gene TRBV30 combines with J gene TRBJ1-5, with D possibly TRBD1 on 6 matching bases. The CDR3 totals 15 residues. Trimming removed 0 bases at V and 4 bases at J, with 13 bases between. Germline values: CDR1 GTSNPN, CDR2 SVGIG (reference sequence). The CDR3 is CAWSVQGLGNQPQHF. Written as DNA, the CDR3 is TGTGCCTGGAGTGTACAGGGTTTGGGTAATCAGCCCCAGCATTTT.

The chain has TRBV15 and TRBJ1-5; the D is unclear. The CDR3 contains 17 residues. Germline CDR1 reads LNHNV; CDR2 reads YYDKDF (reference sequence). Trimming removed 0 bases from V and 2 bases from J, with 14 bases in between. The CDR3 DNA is TGTGCCACCAGCAGAGATAAAAGGGAATGGGGCAATCAGCCCCAGCATTTT. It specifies CATSRDKREWGNQPQHF.

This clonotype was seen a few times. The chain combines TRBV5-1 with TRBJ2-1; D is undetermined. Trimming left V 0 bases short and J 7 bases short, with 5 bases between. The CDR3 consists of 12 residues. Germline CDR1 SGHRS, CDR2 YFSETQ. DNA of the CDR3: TGCGCCAGCAGCTTGGAGGGTAATGAGCAGTTCTTC. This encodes CASSLEGNEQFF. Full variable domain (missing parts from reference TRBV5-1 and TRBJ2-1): KAGVTQTPRYLIKTRGQQVTLSCSPISGHRSVSWYQQTPGQGLQFLFEYFSETQRNKGNFPGRFSGRQFSNSRSEMNVSTLELGDSALYLCASSLEGNEQFFGPGTRLTVL.

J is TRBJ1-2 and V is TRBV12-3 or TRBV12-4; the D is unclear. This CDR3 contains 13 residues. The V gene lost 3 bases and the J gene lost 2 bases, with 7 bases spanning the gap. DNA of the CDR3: TGTGCCAGCAGTTTGGGCGAAAACTATGGCTACACCTTC. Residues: CASSLGENYGYTF.

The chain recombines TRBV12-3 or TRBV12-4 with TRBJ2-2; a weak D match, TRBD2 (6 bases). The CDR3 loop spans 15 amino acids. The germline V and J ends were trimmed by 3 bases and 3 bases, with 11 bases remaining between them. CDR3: CASSFQAGDTGELFF. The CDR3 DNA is TGTGCCAGCAGTTTTCAAGCGGGCGACACCGGGGAGCTGTTTTTT.

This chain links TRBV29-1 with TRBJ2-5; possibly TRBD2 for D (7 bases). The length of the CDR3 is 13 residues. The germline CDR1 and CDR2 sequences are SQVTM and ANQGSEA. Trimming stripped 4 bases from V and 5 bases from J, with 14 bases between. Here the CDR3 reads CSVGGGAKETQYF. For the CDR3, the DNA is TGCAGCGTTGGGGGGGGCGCGAAGGAGACCCAGTACTTC.

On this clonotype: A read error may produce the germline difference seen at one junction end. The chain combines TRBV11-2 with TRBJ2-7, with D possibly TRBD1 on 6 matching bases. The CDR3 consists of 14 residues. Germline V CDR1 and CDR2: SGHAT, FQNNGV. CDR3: CASSIDRLNYKQYF. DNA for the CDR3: TGTGCCAGCAGCATAGACAGGTTAAATTATAAGCAGTACTTC.

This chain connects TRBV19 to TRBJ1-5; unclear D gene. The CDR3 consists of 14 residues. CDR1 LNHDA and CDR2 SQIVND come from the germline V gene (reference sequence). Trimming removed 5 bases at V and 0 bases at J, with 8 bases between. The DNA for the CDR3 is TGTGCCAGTAGTGCTGATAATAGCAATCAGCCCCAGCATTTT. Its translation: CASSADNSNQPQHF.

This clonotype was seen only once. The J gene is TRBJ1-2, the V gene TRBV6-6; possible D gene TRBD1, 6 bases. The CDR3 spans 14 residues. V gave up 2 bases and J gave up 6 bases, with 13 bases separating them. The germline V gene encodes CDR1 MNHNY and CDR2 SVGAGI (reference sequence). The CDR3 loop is CASSYANPGDGYTF. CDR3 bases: TGTGCCAGCAGTTACGCCAACCCAGGGGATGGCTACACCTTC.

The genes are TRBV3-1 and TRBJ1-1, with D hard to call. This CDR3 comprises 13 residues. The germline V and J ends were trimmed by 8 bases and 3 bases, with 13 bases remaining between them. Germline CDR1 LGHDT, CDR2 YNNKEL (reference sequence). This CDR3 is CASGGLLDTEAFF. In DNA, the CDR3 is TGTGCCAGCGGAGGTTTACTGGACACTGAAGCTTTCTTT. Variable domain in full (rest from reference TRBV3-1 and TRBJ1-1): DTAVSQTPKYLVTQMGNDKSIKCEQNLGHDTMYWYKQDSKKFLKIMFSYNNKELIINETVPNRFSPKSPDKAHLNLHINSLELGDSAVYFCASGGLLDTEAFFGQGTRLTVV.

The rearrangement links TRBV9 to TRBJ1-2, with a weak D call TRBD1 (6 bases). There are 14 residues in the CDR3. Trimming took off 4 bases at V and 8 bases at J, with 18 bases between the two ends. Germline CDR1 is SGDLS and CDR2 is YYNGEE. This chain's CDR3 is CASSLQPGGEGYTF. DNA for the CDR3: TGTGCCAGCAGCCTCCAGCCCGGGGGCGAGGGCTACACCTTC.

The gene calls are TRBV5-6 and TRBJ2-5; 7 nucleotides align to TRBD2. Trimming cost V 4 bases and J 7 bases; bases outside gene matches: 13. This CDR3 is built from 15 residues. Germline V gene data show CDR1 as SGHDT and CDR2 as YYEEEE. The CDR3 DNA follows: TGTGCCAGCAGCAGGCCCCCGACCACGGGAGGGACCCAGTACTTC. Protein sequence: CASSRPPTTGGTQYF.

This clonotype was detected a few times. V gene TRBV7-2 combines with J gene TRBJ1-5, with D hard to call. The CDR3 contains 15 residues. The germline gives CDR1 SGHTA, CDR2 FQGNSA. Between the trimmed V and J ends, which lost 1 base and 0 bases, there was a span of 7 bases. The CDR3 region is CASSLDGDSNQPQHF. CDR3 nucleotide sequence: TGTGCCAGCAGCTTAGATGGGGATAGCAATCAGCCCCAGCATTTT.

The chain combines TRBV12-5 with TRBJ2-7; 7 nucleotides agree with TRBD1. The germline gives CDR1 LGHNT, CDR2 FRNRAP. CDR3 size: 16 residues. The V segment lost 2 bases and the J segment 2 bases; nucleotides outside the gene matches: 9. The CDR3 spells CASGLRSGQRTYEQYF. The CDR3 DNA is TGTGCTAGTGGTTTGAGGTCGGGACAGAGAACCTACGAGCAGTACTTC. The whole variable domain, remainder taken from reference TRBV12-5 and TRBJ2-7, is DARVTQTPRHKVTEMGQEVTMRCQPILGHNTVFWYRQTMMQGLELLAYFRNRAPLDDSGMPKDRFSAEMPDATLATLKIQPSEPRDSAVYFCASGLRSGQRTYEQYFGPGTRLTVT.

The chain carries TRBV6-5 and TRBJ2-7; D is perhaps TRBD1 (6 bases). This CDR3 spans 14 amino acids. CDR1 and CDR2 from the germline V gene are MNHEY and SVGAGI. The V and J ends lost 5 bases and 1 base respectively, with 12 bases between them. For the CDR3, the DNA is TGTGCCAGCAGTATTTCAGGACAGTCCTACGAGCAGTACGTC. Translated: CASSISGQSYEQYV.

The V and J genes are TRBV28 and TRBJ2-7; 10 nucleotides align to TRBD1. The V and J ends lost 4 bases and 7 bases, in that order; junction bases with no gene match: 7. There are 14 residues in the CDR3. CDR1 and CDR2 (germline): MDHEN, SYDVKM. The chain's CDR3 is CASSSPGQGREQYF. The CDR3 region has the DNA TGTGCCAGCAGTTCGCCGGGACAGGGGCGAGAGCAGTACTTC.

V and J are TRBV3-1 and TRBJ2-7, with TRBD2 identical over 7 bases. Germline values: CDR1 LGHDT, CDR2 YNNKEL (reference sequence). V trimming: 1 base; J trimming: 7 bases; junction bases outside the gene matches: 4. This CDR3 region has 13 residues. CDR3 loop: CASSQAGGREQYF. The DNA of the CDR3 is TGTGCCAGCAGCCAAGCGGGGGGAAGGGAGCAGTACTTC.

In DNA, the CDR3 is TGTGCCAGCAGCGTTACGGGACTAGCGACGGACGGGGAGCTGTTTTTT. This encodes CASSVTGLATDGELFF. V usage is TRBV7-8 and J usage is TRBJ2-2, with TRBD2 identical over 10 bases. Germline-derived CDR1 and CDR2 are SGHVS and FQNEAQ. The J segment lost 7 bases and the V segment lost 5 bases, leaving 10 bases of the junction unmatched. CDR3 size: 16 residues.

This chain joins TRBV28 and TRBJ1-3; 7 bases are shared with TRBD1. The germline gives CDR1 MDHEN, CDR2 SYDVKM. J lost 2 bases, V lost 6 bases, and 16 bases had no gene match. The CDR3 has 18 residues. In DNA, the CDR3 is TGTGCCAGCAGGAACCCGTTGGGAGGGGGCGAAGCTGGAAACACCATATATTTT. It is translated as CASRNPLGGGEAGNTIYF.